These 16 T cell receptor beta chains originate from one sample sequenced in a study of control samples from healthy donors and cancer patients. The table came from immunoSEQ multiplex PCR; TCRdb's copy has only in-frame clones and leaves some out. The data show about 25,000 clones, with roughly 85% seen just once and 6.5% to 8% held by the top ten. The sequencing input was PBMCs. The receptors were gathered from a woman aged 55-75 years with head and neck cancer.

In nucleotides, the CDR3 is TGTGCCAGCAGGACCGGACAGGGGTTTAATGGCTACACCTTC. Protein product: CASRTGQGFNGYTF. V gene TRBV6-5 combines with J gene TRBJ1-2, with TRBD1 identical over 9 bases. Germline CDR1 is MNHEY and CDR2 is SVGAGI. The V segment lost 6 bases and the J segment 6 bases; nucleotides outside the gene matches: 8. The CDR3 is made up of 14 amino acids.

This clone was detected only once. The chain links TRBV19 to TRBJ2-7; no definite D call. V gave up 4 bases and J gave up 8 bases, with 21 bases separating them. CDR1 and CDR2 (germline): LNHDA, SQIVND (reference sequence). This CDR3 is built from 15 residues. As DNA, the CDR3 is TGTGCCAGTAGTACAAACCTAGGACCAGCTAGAAAGCAGTACTTC. Its translation is CASSTNLGPARKQYF.

The J gene is TRBJ2-2, the V gene TRBV5-1; D remains unclear. Looked up from germline, CDR1 is SGHRS and CDR2 is YFSETQ. The CDR3 spans 16 residues. V shed 3 bases and J shed 0 bases, with 12 bases lying between them. In DNA form, the CDR3 reads TGCGCCAGCAGCTGGCGGACGGAAACGAACACCGGGGAGCTGTTTTTT. It codes for CASSWRTETNTGELFF.

This chain connects TRBV2 to TRBJ1-6; 8 bases match TRBD1. Germline values: CDR1 SNHLY, CDR2 FYNNEI. The V and J ends lost 7 bases and 5 bases, in that order; junction bases with no gene match: 4. The CDR3 is 14 amino acids. CDR3: CASKGQGDNSPLHF. CDR3 nucleotides: TGTGCCAGCAAAGGACAGGGCGATAATTCACCCCTCCACTTT.

The gene calls are TRBV27 and TRBJ2-7; D not certain. Trimming cost V 1 base and J 6 bases, with 10 bases left between them. The CDR3 has 13 residues. From germline, CDR1 is MNHEY and CDR2 SMNVEV (reference sequence). The CDR3 DNA follows: TGTGCCAGCAGTTTATGGAAGGATGGCGAGCAGTACTTC. It encodes CASSLWKDGEQYF.

The chain links TRBV4-1 to TRBJ1-4; D unresolved. V shed 2 bases and J shed 14 bases, with 15 bases lying between them. Germline values: CDR1 MGHRA, CDR2 YSYEKL. The CDR3 runs to 13 residues. The CDR3 reads CASSQLLREALFF. CDR3 DNA sequence: TGCGCCAGCAGCCAACTACTACGAGAGGCCCTGTTTTTT.

This clone is medium-sized. V gene TRBV11-1 combines with J gene TRBJ2-1; perhaps TRBD1 as D (6 bases). The CDR3 spans 13 residues. Germline V gives CDR1 SGHAT, CDR2 FQDESV (reference sequence). Trimming took off 6 bases at V and 6 bases at J, with 12 bases between the two ends. Here the CDR3 DNA reads TGTGCCAGCAGGTTGCAGGGGTTCAATGAGCAGTTCTTC. It specifies CASRLQGFNEQFF.

This rearrangement joins TRBV14 to TRBJ2-5; 10 nucleotides match TRBD1. Germline CDR1 is SGHDN and CDR2 is FVKESK. Trimming cost V 1 base and J 9 bases; bases outside gene matches: 5. The CDR3 covers 14 residues. In DNA, the CDR3 is TGTGCCAGCAGCCAAGTACTCGGGACAGGGGCCCAGTACTTC. This sequence encodes CASSQVLGTGAQYF.

The chain joins TRBV4-1 to TRBJ2-5; the D is unclear. V lost 0 bases to trimming and J lost 5 bases, with 10 bases between them. The germline V gene has CDR1 MGHRA and CDR2 YSYEKL. This CDR3 is built from 14 residues. DNA of the CDR3: TGCGCCAGCAGCCAAGATTATAGGTCCGAGACCCAGTACTTC. Its translation is CASSQDYRSETQYF.

V gene TRBV19 combines with J gene TRBJ1-4, with D hard to call. Trimming removed 7 bases at V and 4 bases at J, with 13 bases between. The germline gives CDR1 LNHDA, CDR2 SQIVND (reference sequence). CDR3 length: 14 amino acids. The CDR3 DNA is TGTGCCAGTAAACCCCCGGGTCTTAATGAAAAACTGTTTTTT. It codes for CASKPPGLNEKLFF. Complete variable domain (other parts from reference TRBV19 and TRBJ1-4): DGGITQSPKYLFRKEGQNVTLSCEQNLNHDAMYWYRQDPGQGLRLIYYSQIVNDFQKGDIAEGYSVSREKKESFPLTVTSAQKNPTAFYLCASKPPGLNEKLFFGSGTQLSVL.

The CDR3: CASRDTSPVTEAFF. In nucleotides, the CDR3 is TGTGCCAGCAGGGACACGTCTCCCGTCACTGAAGCTTTCTTT. This chain uses TRBV6-5 with TRBJ1-1, with a weak D call TRBD1 (5 bases). This CDR3 has 14 residues. Between the trimmed V and J ends, which lost 6 bases and 4 bases, there was a span of 15 bases. Looked up from germline, CDR1 is MNHEY and CDR2 is SVGAGI.

CDR3 in amino acids: CASSSTAGANVLTF. The CDR3 region has the DNA TGTGCCAGCAGCTCGACAGCTGGGGCCAACGTCCTGACTTTC. This chain joins TRBV11-2 and TRBJ2-6, with a weak D call TRBD1 (5 bases). Trimming shortened V by 4 bases and J by 2 bases, and 6 bases separated the two germline ends. Germline V gene data show CDR1 as SGHAT and CDR2 as FQNNGV. The CDR3 spans 14 residues.

This chain uses TRBV5-1 with TRBJ1-1, with D unresolved. Looked up from germline, CDR1 is SGHRS and CDR2 is YFSETQ. The CDR3 loop spans 13 amino acids. V gave up 4 bases and J gave up 7 bases, with 14 bases separating them. The CDR3 bases are TGCGCCAGCAGCCTGGGAGGAGGGAATGAAGCTTTCTTT. This encodes CASSLGGGNEAFF.

The chain employs TRBV19 and TRBJ2-7, with D maybe TRBD2 (8 bases). Germline V gene lookup returns CDR1 LNHDA and CDR2 SQIVND (reference sequence). The V and J ends lost 9 bases and 2 bases respectively, with 29 bases between them. This CDR3 is 18 amino acids long. The CDR3 spells CARPMTGQGTSPPYEQYF. The CDR3 nucleotides read TGTGCCAGACCCATGACAGGGCAAGGGACTAGTCCGCCCTACGAGCAGTACTTC.

The chain recombines TRBV2 with TRBJ1-6; maybe TRBD1 (5 bases). V was shortened by 5 bases and J by 5 bases, with 10 bases between the two germline ends. The CDR3 extends over 14 amino acids. CDR1 is SNHLY, CDR2 FYNNEI, per germline. The CDR3 DNA follows: TGTGCCAGCAGTAACAGGCCCAATAATTCACCCCTCCACTTT. Protein product: CASSNRPNNSPLHF.

The rearrangement links TRBV27 to TRBJ1-1; tentative D call: TRBD1 (5 bases). Germline CDR1 and CDR2: MNHEY and SMNVEV (reference sequence). The V and J ends lost 1 base and 6 bases respectively, with 18 bases between them. The CDR3 covers 16 residues. The CDR3 loop reads CASSLWGSPERPEAFF. The CDR3 DNA reads TGTGCCAGCAGTTTATGGGGCAGTCCAGAAAGGCCTGAAGCTTTCTTT.